One and the same sample provided the 32 T cell receptor beta chains below, sequenced in a study of T cells after yellow fever vaccination. MiXCR, run by TCRdb on the 5' RACE reads, gives a single entry per CDR3 protein. The sample includes 300,000 or so distinct CDR3 sequences, approximately 8% of them seen just once. This specimen was CD4+ T cells sorted from PBMCs, taken 5 days after the yellow fever booster vaccination. These receptors came from a young man who received the YFV17D yellow fever vaccine.

The CDR3 loop is CASSRLAGEVSGELFF. Written as DNA, the CDR3 is TGCGCCAGCAGCCGACTAGCGGGGGAAGTCAGCGGGGAGCTGTTTTTT. V is TRBV4-1 and J is TRBJ2-2, with TRBD2 identical over 12 bases. Germline trimming cut 4 bases from V and 7 bases from J; bases unmatched to any gene: 7. Germline values: CDR1 MGHRA, CDR2 YSYEKL. The CDR3 runs to 16 residues.

This clonotype was observed at least ten times. The genes are TRBV7-8 and TRBJ2-7; a possible D gene is TRBD1 (6 bases). Trimming took off 5 bases at V and 3 bases at J, with 11 bases between the two ends. Germline CDR1 reads SGHVS; CDR2 reads FQNEAQ. The length of the CDR3 is 13 residues. CDR3 loop: CASSLDSLYEQYV. The CDR3 bases are TGTGCCAGCAGCCTGGACAGCCTCTACGAGCAGTACGTC.

This clonotype came up a few times. This chain connects TRBV21-1 to TRBJ2-5; the DNA was not used to check the table's D call, TRBD1. TRBV21-1 is an annotated pseudogene. The CDR3 sequence is 23 residues long. The CDR3 here is CASSKSILGPRNAGRQGGETQYF. For the CDR3, the DNA is TGTGCCAGCAGCAAATCAATCTTGGGGCCAAGAAATGCAGGGCGTCAGGGCGGTGAGACCCAGTACTTC.

The CDR3 DNA reads as TGTGCCTGGGCCCAGGGAATGAACACTGAAGCTTTCTTT. As protein: CAWAQGMNTEAFF. V is TRBV30 and J is TRBJ1-1; a weak D match, TRBD1 (5 bases). The CDR3 totals 13 residues. Trimming stripped 5 bases from V and 0 bases from J, with 10 bases between. Per germline, CDR1 GTSNPN and CDR2 SVGIG (reference sequence).

The CDR3 sequence is CASGGTGVYNEQFF. In DNA, the CDR3 is TGTGCCAGCGGAGGGACAGGAGTTTACAATGAGCAGTTCTTC. V usage is TRBV6-5 and J usage is TRBJ2-1; 8 bases align to TRBD1. Per the germline V gene, CDR1 is MNHEY and CDR2 is SVGAGI. This CDR3 region has 14 residues. Losses at the gene ends were 8 bases for V and 4 bases for J; bases not matched to a gene: 7.

The J gene is TRBJ1-3, the V gene TRBV7-2, with D perhaps TRBD1 (6 bases). The CDR3 extends over 14 amino acids. V lost 4 bases and J lost 2, with 9 bases in between. Per the germline V gene, CDR1 is SGHTA and CDR2 is FQGNSA. CDR3 DNA sequence: TGTGCCAGCAGCTCGGGACAACCTGGAAACACCATATATTTT. It yields the protein CASSSGQPGNTIYF.

The chain is built from TRBV3-1 and TRBJ1-2; 8 bases agree with TRBD1. Looked up from germline, CDR1 is LGHDT and CDR2 is YNNKEL (reference sequence). The CDR3 contains 15 residues. V trimming: 1 base; J trimming: 3 bases; junction bases outside the gene matches: 4. The CDR3 region is CASSQGTGMDYGYTF. CDR3 DNA sequence: TGTGCCAGCAGCCAAGGGACAGGGATGGACTATGGCTACACCTTC.

The sample holds a few counts of this clonotype. The chain has TRBV7-9 and TRBJ1-1; 7 bases are shared with TRBD1. The CDR3 contains 14 residues. Germline V CDR1 and CDR2: SEHNR, FQNEAQ (reference sequence). The ends lost 5 bases at V and 4 bases at J; junction bases unmatched: 7. The CDR3 loop reads CASSKGGAGTEAFF. Here the CDR3 DNA reads TGTGCCAGCAGCAAAGGGGGCGCGGGCACTGAAGCTTTCTTT.

This clonotype has a handful of counts. The chain recombines TRBV5-1 with TRBJ2-5, with 8 bases fitting TRBD1. This CDR3 is built from 14 residues. Germline CDR1 reads SGHRS; CDR2 reads YFSETQ. V lost 6 bases to trimming and J lost 4 bases; unmatched junction nucleotides: 8. The CDR3 spells CASTDSTGAETQYF. The CDR3 coding sequence is TGCGCCAGCACAGACTCGACAGGGGCAGAGACCCAGTACTTC. The full variable domain, its missing parts supplied by reference TRBV5-1 and TRBJ2-5, is KAGVTQTPRYLIKTRGQQVTLSCSPISGHRSVSWYQQTPGQGLQFLFEYFSETQRNKGNFPGRFSGRQFSNSRSEMNVSTLELGDSALYLCASTDSTGAETQYFGPGTRLLVL.

This clonotype was observed a handful of times. This rearrangement joins TRBV6-6 to TRBJ1-5; 7 positions agree with TRBD1. The V segment lost 7 bases and the J segment 4 bases; nucleotides outside the gene matches: 7. This CDR3 spans 14 amino acids. In germline, CDR1 is MNHNY, CDR2 SVGAGI (reference sequence). The CDR3 reads CASKTGLGNQPQHF. In DNA, the CDR3 is TGTGCCAGCAAGACAGGGCTAGGGAATCAGCCCCAGCATTTT.

This clonotype has at least ten counts. The V gene is TRBV4-1, the J gene TRBJ1-1; D unclear. CDR1 MGHRA and CDR2 YSYEKL come from the germline V gene. V gave up 3 bases and J gave up 1 base, with 12 bases separating them. The CDR3 is 15 amino acids. As DNA, the CDR3 is TGCGCCAGCAGCCAGCCCCTCTTTAGGAACACTGAAGCTTTCTTT. It is translated as CASSQPLFRNTEAFF.

This chain links TRBV4-2 with TRBJ1-3, with a possible D match to TRBD1 (6 bases). V lost 3 bases to trimming and J lost 0 bases, with 15 bases between them. Germline CDR1 is LGHNA and CDR2 is YNFKEQ. The CDR3 totals 17 residues. The chain's CDR3 is CASSQRQDGNSGNTIYF. The DNA of the CDR3 is TGTGCCAGCAGCCAGAGACAGGACGGCAACTCTGGAAACACCATATATTTT.

The chain recombines TRBV4-2 with TRBJ2-2; D is unresolved. The V end lost 0 bases, the J end lost 4 bases, and 12 bases lay between the germline ends. This CDR3 spans 16 amino acids. The germline CDR1 and CDR2 sequences are LGHNA and YNFKEQ. The CDR3 here is CASSQDRTWSTGELFF. In DNA form, the CDR3 reads TGTGCCAGCAGCCAAGACCGAACTTGGTCCACCGGGGAGCTGTTTTTT.

This clonotype was found a few times. V gene TRBV20-1 combines with J gene TRBJ1-3; tentatively, D is TRBD1 (5 bases). This CDR3 is 14 amino acids long. Germline V lookup: CDR1 DFQATT, CDR2 SNEGSKA (reference sequence). The ends were cut back, 5 bases at V and 0 bases at J, with 11 bases in the middle. CDR3 loop: CSAPRQNSGNTIYF. The CDR3 region has the DNA TGCAGTGCTCCTCGACAGAACTCTGGAAACACCATATATTTT.

Ten or more counts support this clonotype. The chain joins TRBV12-3 or TRBV12-4 to TRBJ2-5; D remains ambiguous. The CDR3 spans 15 residues. Trimming took 6 bases from V and 2 from J, leaving 16 bases between them. The CDR3 DNA is TGTGCCAGCAGCAACTGGGGTGGTTGGCAAGAGACCCAGTACTTC. This encodes CASSNWGGWQETQYF.

The chain recombines TRBV2 with TRBJ2-6, with D perhaps being TRBD1 or TRBD2 (5 bases each). The germline gives CDR1 SNHLY, CDR2 FYNNEI. Between the trimmed V and J ends, which lost 4 bases and 4 bases, there was a span of 11 bases. CDR3 size: 15 residues. CDR3 in DNA: TGTGCCAGCAGTGTTTTGGGGGTAGGGGCCAACGTCCTGACTTTC. Its translation: CASSVLGVGANVLTF. The full variable domain, its missing parts supplied by reference TRBV2 and TRBJ2-6, is EPEVTQTPSHQVTQMGQEVILRCVPISNHLYFYWYRQILGQKVEFLVSFYNNEISEKSEIFDDQFSVERPDGSNFTLKIRSTKLEDSAMYFCASSVLGVGANVLTFGAGSRLTVL.

The gene calls are TRBV7-8 and TRBJ1-1, with TRBD1 as a possible D gene (5 bases). V was trimmed by 1 base and J by 2 bases, leaving 14 bases between them. The CDR3 is 16 residues long. Per germline, CDR1 SGHVS and CDR2 FQNEAQ. DNA for the CDR3: TGTGCCAGCAGCTTAGGGTACCGGGACTTAAACACTGAAGCTTTCTTT. This gives the protein CASSLGYRDLNTEAFF. The variable domain in full, completed from reference TRBV7-8 and TRBJ1-1, reads GAGVSQSPRYKVAKRGQDVALRCDPISGHVSLFWYQQALGQGPEFLTYFQNEAQLDKSGLPSDRFFAERPEGSVSTLKIQRTQQEDSAVYLCASSLGYRDLNTEAFFGQGTRLTVV.

The genes are TRBV5-6 and TRBJ2-5, with 8 positions matching TRBD1. Germline V gene data show CDR1 as SGHDT and CDR2 as YYEEEE. J was trimmed by 1 base and V by 5 bases; bases with no gene match: 7. The CDR3 length is 15 residues. CDR3: CASRAGTGFQETQYF. The CDR3 region has the DNA TGTGCCAGCAGGGCCGGGACAGGATTCCAAGAGACCCAGTACTTC.

This clonotype was counted between two and nine times. This rearrangement joins TRBV20-1 to TRBJ2-7, with 14 nucleotides matching TRBD2. Germline values: CDR1 DFQATT, CDR2 SNEGSKA (reference sequence). This CDR3 contains 15 residues. V shed 6 bases and J 3 bases; nucleotides not matched to a gene: 7. CDR3 region: CSAPAGTSGGYEQYF. CDR3 bases: TGCAGTGCCCCGGCCGGGACTAGCGGGGGCTACGAGCAGTACTTC.

V usage is TRBV18 and J usage is TRBJ2-7; D is possibly TRBD1 or TRBD2 (5 bases each). This CDR3 comprises 14 residues. Germline V CDR1 and CDR2: KGHSH, LQKENI. V dropped 3 bases and J dropped 7 bases, with 16 bases sitting between them. The CDR3 sequence is CASSPSSGRREQYV. The CDR3 nucleotides are TGTGCCAGCTCACCTTCTTCGGGGCGGAGGGAGCAGTACGTC.

The J gene is TRBJ1-6, the V gene TRBV3-1, with D perhaps TRBD1 (5 bases). Germline V gene data show CDR1 as LGHDT and CDR2 as YNNKEL (reference sequence). Trimming cost V 1 base and J 9 bases, with 10 bases left between them. The CDR3 length is 14 residues. CDR3 sequence (DNA): TGTGCCAGCAGCCAAGCTGGGGCAAGTTCACCCCTCCACTTT. This sequence encodes CASSQAGASSPLHF.

This clonotype was detected many times. This rearrangement joins TRBV12-3 or TRBV12-4 to TRBJ1-1, with D tentatively TRBD1 (5 bases). The V and J ends lost 0 bases and 4 bases respectively, with 6 bases between them. The CDR3 is 13 residues long. The CDR3 region is CASSLAGGTEAFF. DNA of the CDR3: TGTGCCAGCAGTTTAGCCGGGGGCACTGAAGCTTTCTTT.

This clonotype showed up just once. This chain joins TRBV9 and TRBJ2-4, with D possibly being TRBD1 (5 bases). The CDR3 totals 18 residues. V was shortened by 4 bases and J by 0 bases, with 20 bases between the two germline ends. Germline assignment: CDR1 SGDLS and CDR2 YYNGEE. Here the CDR3 reads CASSQGPYVTLAKNIQYF. CDR3 sequence (DNA): TGTGCCAGCAGCCAGGGTCCTTACGTGACTCTAGCCAAAAACATTCAGTACTTC.

About this clonotype: Lacking the conserved final phenylalanine or tryptophan, this CDR3 likely reflects a read error. The chain carries TRBV5-1 and TRBJ2-7; D may be TRBD2 (8 bases). Trimming pared 6 bases from V and 3 bases from J, leaving 22 bases between. The CDR3 covers 16 residues. The germline V gene encodes CDR1 SGHRS and CDR2 YFSETQ. CDR3 nucleotides: TGCGCCAGCACCCCCAGGGGGAGTGCGGGGGGCTACGAGCAGTACCTC. Translation: CASTPRGSAGGYEQYL.

The rearrangement uses TRBV7-9 and TRBJ2-3; 9 bases map to TRBD1. V was clipped by 5 bases and J by 6 bases; unmatched bases: 9. This CDR3 is built from 15 residues. Germline loops: CDR1 SEHNR, CDR2 FQNEAQ (reference sequence). CDR3 in amino acids: CASSAGQGWVDTQYF. The CDR3 nucleotides are TGTGCCAGCAGCGCCGGACAGGGGTGGGTGGATACGCAGTATTTT.

The chain recombines TRBV6-2 or TRBV6-3 with TRBJ1-1; 8 nucleotides align to TRBD1. The germline V gene encodes CDR1 MNHEY and CDR2 SVGEGT. V shed 2 bases, J shed 4 bases, and the junction held 12 bases outside the gene matches. The CDR3 extends over 17 amino acids. DNA for the CDR3: TGTGCCAGCAGTTACCGGCGTCTGGACAGGGAGGGCACTGAAGCTTTCTTT. Amino acid sequence: CASSYRRLDREGTEAFF.

The chain uses TRBV2 and TRBJ1-2, with 8 bases lining up with TRBD1. The V segment lost 0 bases and the J segment 10 bases; nucleotides outside the gene matches: 10. The CDR3 has 15 amino acids. Germline lookup yields CDR1 SNHLY and CDR2 FYNNEI. CDR3: CASSEAGGQAGYYTF. The CDR3 DNA reads as TGTGCCAGCAGTGAAGCGGGGGGACAGGCTGGATACTACACCTTC.

CDR3 loop: CASSLALDHTGELFF. CDR3 coding DNA: TGTGCCAGCAGCTTAGCCCTCGACCACACCGGGGAGCTGTTTTTT. This rearrangement joins TRBV7-2 to TRBJ2-2; D uncertain. V was cut by 0 bases and J by 3 bases, with 8 bases left in between. The CDR3 spans 15 residues. Germline CDR1 and CDR2: SGHTA and FQGNSA.

The V gene is TRBV28, the J gene TRBJ1-1; D remains unclear. Deletions cut 1 base from V and 1 base from J, with 4 bases between. CDR3 length: 13 residues. Germline CDR1 MDHEN, CDR2 SYDVKM. Here the CDR3 reads CASSLYKNTEAFF. In DNA form, the CDR3 reads TGTGCCAGCAGTTTATACAAGAACACTGAAGCTTTCTTT.

This clonotype was seen repeatedly, ten times or more. This chain links TRBV6-5 with TRBJ2-5, with 10 bases aligning to TRBD1. There are 18 residues in the CDR3. Trimming at V came to 2 bases and at J to 5 bases, leaving 14 bases not matched to a gene. Germline V CDR1 and CDR2: MNHEY, SVGAGI. DNA of the CDR3: TGTGCCAGCAGTTACCTTCCGGGACAGGGGAAATTCGATGAGACCCAGTACTTC. It specifies CASSYLPGQGKFDETQYF.

As to this clonotype: A much bigger clone sits one base away, suggesting this may be a read error. The chain combines TRBV10-3 with TRBJ2-3; 7 positions match TRBD1. This CDR3 has 14 residues. CDR1 ENHRY and CDR2 SYGVKD come from the germline V gene. The chain's CDR3 is CATTGDTDTDTRYF. CDR3 DNA sequence: TGTGCCACCACAGGGGATACAGACACAGATACGCGGTATTTT.

This clonotype was found a few times. The chain carries TRBV5-1 and TRBJ2-5, with 8 bases aligning to TRBD1. This CDR3 region has 16 residues. The germline V gene has CDR1 SGHRS and CDR2 YFSETQ. V trimming: 0 bases; J trimming: 4 bases; junction bases outside the gene matches: 8. This CDR3 is CASSLGRGPVGETQYF. The CDR3 DNA sequence: TGCGCCAGCAGCTTGGGCAGGGGGCCAGTAGGAGAGACCCAGTACTTC.